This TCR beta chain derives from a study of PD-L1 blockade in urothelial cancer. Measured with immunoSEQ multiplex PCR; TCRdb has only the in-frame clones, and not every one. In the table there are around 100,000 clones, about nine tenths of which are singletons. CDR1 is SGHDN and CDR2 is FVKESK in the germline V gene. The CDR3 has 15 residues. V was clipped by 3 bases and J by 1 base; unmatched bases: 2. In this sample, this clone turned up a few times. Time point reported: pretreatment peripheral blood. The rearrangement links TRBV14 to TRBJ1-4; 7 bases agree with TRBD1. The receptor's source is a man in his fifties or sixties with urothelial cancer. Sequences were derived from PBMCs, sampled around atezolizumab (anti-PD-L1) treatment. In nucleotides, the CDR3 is TGTGCCAGCAGCCATTACAGGGGAACTAATGAAAAACTGTTTTTT. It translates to CASSHYRGTNEKLFF.